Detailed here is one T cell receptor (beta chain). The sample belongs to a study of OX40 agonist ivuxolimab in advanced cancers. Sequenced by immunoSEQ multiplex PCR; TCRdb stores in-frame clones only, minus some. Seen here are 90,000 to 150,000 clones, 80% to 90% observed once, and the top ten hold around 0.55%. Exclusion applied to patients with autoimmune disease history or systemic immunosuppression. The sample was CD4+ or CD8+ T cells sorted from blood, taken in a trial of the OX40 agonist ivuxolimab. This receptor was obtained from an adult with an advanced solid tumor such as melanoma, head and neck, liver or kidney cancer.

Here the CDR3 DNA reads TGTGCCAGCAGTAGAGCTAGCACAGATACGCAGTATTTT. Protein sequence: CASSRASTDTQYF. J is TRBJ2-3 and V is TRBV7-3; D unclear. V lost 6 bases and J 0 bases, leaving 7 bases between the germline ends. Germline V gene lookup returns CDR1 SGHTA and CDR2 FQGTGA. This CDR3 has 13 residues.